The next 4 T cell receptor beta chains were all read from a single sample in a study of cytomegalovirus exposure and HLA in healthy donors. With 60 Vbeta and 13 Jbeta primers, the PCR was carried out. Profiled with immunoSEQ multiplex PCR; TCRdb holds only in-frame clones, not every one. The table records some 99,000 clones, roughly 70% of them present only once. The sequenced sample was PBMCs. Every receptor here comes from a male donor in good health and CMV-seronegative.

The V and J genes are TRBV9 and TRBJ1-5; D is perhaps TRBD1 (5 bases). This CDR3 is 14 amino acids long. The V end lost 0 bases, the J end lost 5 bases, and 9 bases lay between the germline ends. The germline CDR1 and CDR2 sequences are SGDLS and YYNGEE. CDR3 DNA sequence: TGTGCCAGCAGCGTAGAGGGGAGGTATCAGCCCCAGCATTTT. The encoded protein is CASSVEGRYQPQHF.

The chain employs TRBV27 and TRBJ2-2; 14 bases agree with TRBD2. J gave up 5 bases and V 8 bases, and 7 bases lay outside the gene matches. The CDR3 is made up of 16 amino acids. CDR1 MNHEY and CDR2 SMNVEV come from the germline V gene (reference sequence). The CDR3 DNA reads TGTGCCAGCGGAAAAAGACTAGCGGGAGGGACCGGGGAGCTGTTTTTT. Protein sequence: CASGKRLAGGTGELFF.

This clone was counted a single time. V and J are TRBV28 and TRBJ2-2; D is undetermined. Germline V lookup: CDR1 MDHEN, CDR2 SYDVKM. V was shortened by 6 bases and J by 0 bases, with 5 bases between the two germline ends. CDR3 length equals 13 residues. CDR3 protein: CASSAANTGELFF. The CDR3 region has the DNA TGTGCCAGCAGCGCAGCGAACACCGGGGAGCTGTTTTTT.

This clone appeared a few times. The rearrangement links TRBV30 to TRBJ1-3; no clear D. There are 11 residues in the CDR3. Per germline, CDR1 GTSNPN and CDR2 SVGIG (reference sequence). V lost 5 bases and J lost 4, with 6 bases in between. The CDR3 region is CAWGGGNTIYF. The CDR3, as DNA: TGTGCCTGGGGAGGAGGAAACACCATATATTTT. Looking up the rest from reference TRBV30 and TRBJ1-3 gives the full variable domain: SQTIHQWPATLVQPVGSPLSLECTVEGTSNPNLYWYRQAAGRGLQLLFYSVGIGQISSEVPQNLSASRPQDRQFILSSKKLLLSDSGFYLCAWGGGNTIYFGEGSWLTVV.